These T cell receptor beta chains were read from a single sample in a study of T cell repertoires in cytomegalovirus infection. The antigens of these receptors remain unknown. Each CDR3 protein is one row after TCRdb ran MiXCR on the reads. The sample yields about 900,000 distinct CDR3 sequences, approximately 31% seen once. The source was cultured CD8+ T cells from PBMCs, collected from culture after CMV antigen stimulation. These receptors originate from a human donor in good health (CMV status not recorded). Some clones in this sample may be carry-over from other donors' samples. CDR3s include the opening cysteine and the closing phenylalanine or tryptophan. The order of the fields is CDR3 protein, CDR3 DNA, V gene, clone size, J gene, D gene. A D gene is named only where the DNA matches it firmly. Part of the rows lack a size; the others show once, few, many or a class for expanded clones.

CDR3aa: CASSLQGAGYEQYF; CDR3nt: TGTGCCAGCAGTTTGCAGGGGGCAGGTTACGAGCAGTACTTC; v_gene: TRBV12-3/TRBV12-4; abundance: few; j_gene: TRBJ2-7; d_gene: TRBD1
CDR3aa: CASSHGTGGGGPYNEQFF; CDR3nt: TGTGCCAGCAGCCACGGAACAGGGGGGGGTGGACCCTACAATGAGCAGTTCTTC; v_gene: TRBV14; abundance: few; j_gene: TRBJ2-1; d_gene: -
CDR3aa: CASSHAGGYNEQFF; CDR3nt: TGCGCCAGCAGCCACGCGGGCGGATACAATGAGCAGTTCTTC; v_gene: TRBV4-1; abundance: once; j_gene: TRBJ2-1; d_gene: -
CDR3aa: CASSGWGKYQPQHF; CDR3nt: TGTGCCAGCAGTGGCTGGGGGAAATATCAGCCCCAGCATTTT; v_gene: TRBV2; abundance: -; j_gene: TRBJ1-5; d_gene: -
CDR3aa: CASSETDLYEQYF; CDR3nt: TGTGCCAGCAGCGAGACAGACCTCTACGAGCAGTACTTC; v_gene: TRBV2; abundance: few; j_gene: TRBJ2-7; d_gene: -
CDR3aa: CASSTLDRSNQPQHF; CDR3nt: TGTGCCAGTAGTACCCTCGACAGGAGCAATCAGCCCCAGCATTTT; v_gene: TRBV19; abundance: -; j_gene: TRBJ1-5; d_gene: -
CDR3aa: CASSESPRAALRGYTF; CDR3nt: TGCGCCAGCAGTGAGTCCCCAAGGGCAGCCTTGAGGGGCTACACCTTC; v_gene: TRBV10-2; abundance: -; j_gene: TRBJ1-2; d_gene: -
CDR3aa: CASSIGFSNQPQHF; CDR3nt: TGTGCCAGCAGCATTGGGTTTAGCAATCAGCCCCAGCATTTT; v_gene: TRBV19; abundance: many; j_gene: TRBJ1-5; d_gene: -
CDR3aa: CASSMASSGAPQNQPQHF; CDR3nt: TGTGCCAGTAGTATGGCGTCGTCGGGTGCCCCCCAAAATCAGCCCCAGCATTTT; v_gene: TRBV19; abundance: once; j_gene: TRBJ1-5; d_gene: -
CDR3aa: CASSPRQGSTGDTQYF; CDR3nt: TGTGCCAGCAGTCCCAGACAGGGAAGCACGGGAGATACGCAGTATTTT; v_gene: TRBV27; abundance: -; j_gene: TRBJ2-3; d_gene: TRBD1
CDR3aa: CASSEGQYQETQYF; CDR3nt: TGTGCCAGCAGTGAGGGTCAGTACCAAGAGACCCAGTACTTC; v_gene: TRBV6-1; abundance: -; j_gene: TRBJ2-5; d_gene: -
CDR3aa: CASSLEGQGAWTDTQYF; CDR3nt: TGTGCCAGCAGCTTAGAGGGACAGGGGGCTTGGACAGATACGCAGTATTTT; v_gene: TRBV7-9; abundance: few; j_gene: TRBJ2-3; d_gene: TRBD1
CDR3aa: CASSPGTVTEAFF; CDR3nt: TGTGCCAGCAGTCCTGGGACGGTTACTGAAGCTTTCTTT; v_gene: TRBV12-3/TRBV12-4; abundance: few; j_gene: TRBJ1-1; d_gene: -
CDR3aa: CASSLEWQGSNQPQHF; CDR3nt: TGTGCCAGCAGCTTAGAGTGGCAGGGGAGCAATCAGCCCCAGCATTTT; v_gene: TRBV11-3; abundance: few; j_gene: TRBJ1-5; d_gene: -
CDR3aa: CASSLRGPYEQYF; CDR3nt: TGTGCCAGCAGCCTCAGGGGACCCTACGAGCAGTACTTC; v_gene: TRBV27; abundance: few; j_gene: TRBJ2-7; d_gene: -
CDR3aa: CASSLDYSGAISGNTIYF; CDR3nt: TGCGCCAGCAGCTTGGATTACAGCGGAGCAATCTCTGGAAACACCATATATTTT; v_gene: TRBV5-1; abundance: -; j_gene: TRBJ1-3; d_gene: -
CDR3aa: CACKLDNSPLHF; CDR3nt: TGTGCCTGCAAACTCGATAATTCACCCCTCCACTTT; v_gene: TRBV7-6; abundance: -; j_gene: TRBJ1-6; d_gene: -
CDR3aa: CASSLVGGPPGEQYF; CDR3nt: TGTGCCAGCAGCTTAGTGGGGGGGCCCCCCGGCGAGCAGTACTTC; v_gene: TRBV7-9; abundance: many; j_gene: TRBJ2-7; d_gene: -
CDR3aa: CASSYEGSGTEAFF; CDR3nt: TGTGCCAGCAGTTACGAGGGGTCGGGGACTGAAGCTTTCTTT; v_gene: TRBV6-6; abundance: -; j_gene: TRBJ1-1; d_gene: -
CDR3aa: CASSQENGGDTQYF; CDR3nt: TGCGCCAGCAGCCAAGAAAACGGGGGGGATACGCAGTATTTT; v_gene: TRBV4-1; abundance: -; j_gene: TRBJ2-3; d_gene: TRBD2
CDR3aa: CASSYLAGAVSTDTQYF; CDR3nt: TGTGCCAGCAGTTACCTAGCGGGGGCGGTTAGCACAGATACGCAGTATTTT; v_gene: TRBV6-5; abundance: few; j_gene: TRBJ2-3; d_gene: TRBD2
CDR3aa: CSARVVPGNTGELFF; CDR3nt: TGCAGTGCTAGAGTGGTACCCGGGAACACCGGGGAGCTGTTTTTT; v_gene: TRBV20-1; abundance: few; j_gene: TRBJ2-2; d_gene: -
CDR3aa: CASSSRRGNQPQHF; CDR3nt: TGTGCCAGCAGTTCCCGTAGGGGCAATCAGCCCCAGCATTTT; v_gene: TRBV27; abundance: -; j_gene: TRBJ1-5; d_gene: -
CDR3aa: CAISEAETQYF; CDR3nt: TGTGCCATCAGTGAGGCCGAGACCCAGTACTTC; v_gene: TRBV10-3; abundance: few; j_gene: TRBJ2-5; d_gene: -
CDR3aa: CASSLEPGAANVLTF; CDR3nt: TGTGCCAGCAGCTTAGAACCTGGGGCGGCCAACGTCCTGACTTTC; v_gene: TRBV7-6; abundance: -; j_gene: TRBJ2-6; d_gene: -
CDR3aa: CSAPLGGYGYTF; CDR3nt: TGCAGCGCCCCCCTGGGGGGCTATGGCTACACCTTC; v_gene: TRBV29-1; abundance: few; j_gene: TRBJ1-2; d_gene: -
CDR3aa: CASSYTTGGYGYTF; CDR3nt: TGTGCCAGCAGTTATACGACAGGGGGCTATGGCTACACCTTC; v_gene: TRBV27; abundance: -; j_gene: TRBJ1-2; d_gene: TRBD1
CDR3aa: CASSPPTGSVKETQYF; CDR3nt: TGTGCCAGCTCACCACCGACAGGGAGTGTTAAAGAGACCCAGTACTTC; v_gene: TRBV18; abundance: -; j_gene: TRBJ2-5; d_gene: TRBD1
CDR3aa: CSVRDSNNYGYTF; CDR3nt: TGCAGCGTCCGGGACAGCAATAACTATGGCTACACCTTC; v_gene: TRBV29-1; abundance: -; j_gene: TRBJ1-2; d_gene: TRBD1
CDR3aa: CASRGSGTGYAEAFF; CDR3nt: TGTGCCAGCAGGGGGTCCGGGACAGGCTATGCTGAAGCTTTCTTT; v_gene: TRBV6-1; abundance: few; j_gene: TRBJ1-1; d_gene: TRBD1
CDR3aa: CASSLGGGFGYTF; CDR3nt: TGTGCCAGCAGTTTAGGGGGGGGCTTTGGCTACACCTTC; v_gene: TRBV27; abundance: many; j_gene: TRBJ1-2; d_gene: -
CDR3aa: CASSSRGQGESKNIQYF; CDR3nt: TGTGCCAGCAGCTCCCGGGGACAGGGGGAATCCAAAAACATTCAGTACTTC; v_gene: TRBV13; abundance: many; j_gene: TRBJ2-4; d_gene: TRBD1
CDR3aa: CASLSSRAYNSPLHF; CDR3nt: TGTGCCAGCCTATCATCGAGGGCCTATAATTCACCCCTCCACTTT; v_gene: TRBV3-1; abundance: -; j_gene: TRBJ1-6; d_gene: -
CDR3aa: CASSKNPRVISSEQYF; CDR3nt: TGCGCCAGCAGCAAAAACCCCCGAGTGATCTCATCCGAGCAGTACTTC; v_gene: TRBV5-1; abundance: once; j_gene: TRBJ2-7; d_gene: -
CDR3aa: CASRPGTGDNEQFF; CDR3nt: TGTGCCAGCAGACCCGGGACAGGTGACAATGAGCAGTTCTTC; v_gene: TRBV7-9; abundance: -; j_gene: TRBJ2-1; d_gene: TRBD1
CDR3aa: CASAAPDRVNEQFF; CDR3nt: TGTGCCAGCGCGGCCCCAGACAGGGTCAATGAGCAGTTCTTC; v_gene: TRBV6-2/TRBV6-3; abundance: few; j_gene: TRBJ2-1; d_gene: TRBD1
CDR3aa: CASGQTSGGVTDTQYF; CDR3nt: TGTGCTAGTGGCCAGACTAGCGGGGGGGTCACAGATACGCAGTATTTT; v_gene: TRBV12-5; abundance: few; j_gene: TRBJ2-3; d_gene: TRBD2
CDR3aa: CASSIDSGGDEQYF; CDR3nt: TGTGCCAGTAGTATCGACTCTGGTGGAGACGAGCAGTACTTC; v_gene: TRBV19; abundance: -; j_gene: TRBJ2-7; d_gene: -
CDR3aa: CASSDYAHFTGAAGDTQYF; CDR3nt: TGTGCCAGCAGTGACTACGCCCATTTTACAGGGGCCGCGGGAGATACGCAGTATTTT; v_gene: TRBV6-2/TRBV6-3; abundance: few; j_gene: TRBJ2-3; d_gene: TRBD1
CDR3aa: CASSLVGGTSYEQYF; CDR3nt: TGTGCCAGCAGCTTAGTTGGGGGTACTTCCTACGAGCAGTACTTC; v_gene: TRBV7-9; abundance: few; j_gene: TRBJ2-7; d_gene: -
CDR3aa: CASSWSWTSGKEETQYF; CDR3nt: TGTGCCAGCAGTTGGTCCTGGACTAGCGGAAAGGAAGAGACCCAGTACTTC; v_gene: TRBV6-6; abundance: -; j_gene: TRBJ2-5; d_gene: TRBD2
CDR3aa: CASSQYKVNTEAFF; CDR3nt: TGCGCCAGCAGCCAATACAAGGTGAACACTGAAGCTTTCTTT; v_gene: TRBV4-3; abundance: few; j_gene: TRBJ1-1; d_gene: -
CDR3aa: CASSEFDTPETIYF; CDR3nt: TGTGCCAGCAGCGAATTCGACACGCCGGAGACCATATATTTT; v_gene: TRBV9; abundance: -; j_gene: TRBJ1-3; d_gene: -
CDR3aa: CASSDPGLAAKNIQYF; CDR3nt: TGCGCCAGCAGCGACCCGGGACTAGCGGCCAAAAACATTCAGTACTTC; v_gene: TRBV4-1; abundance: -; j_gene: TRBJ2-4; d_gene: TRBD2